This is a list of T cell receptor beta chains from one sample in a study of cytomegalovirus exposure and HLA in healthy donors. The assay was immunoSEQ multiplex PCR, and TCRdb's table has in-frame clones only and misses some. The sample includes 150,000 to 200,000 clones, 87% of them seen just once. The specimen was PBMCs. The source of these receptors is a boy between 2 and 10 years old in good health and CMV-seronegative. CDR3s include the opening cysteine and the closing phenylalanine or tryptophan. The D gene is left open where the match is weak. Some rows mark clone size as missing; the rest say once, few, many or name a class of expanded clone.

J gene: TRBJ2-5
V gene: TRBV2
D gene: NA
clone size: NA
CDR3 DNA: TGTGCCAGCAGTGAAGTGGGGGAGGCGGAGACCCAGTACTTC
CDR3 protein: CASSEVGEAETQYF

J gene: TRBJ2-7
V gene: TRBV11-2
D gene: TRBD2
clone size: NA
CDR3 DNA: TGTGCCAGCAGCCCCGTTGTCCTAGCGGGGAGGTACGAGCAGTACTTC
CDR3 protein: CASSPVVLAGRYEQYF

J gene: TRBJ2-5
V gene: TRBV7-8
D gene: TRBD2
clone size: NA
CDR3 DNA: TGTGCCAGCAGCTTGCGGGGGGGGCGGGAGACCCAGTACTTC
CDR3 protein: CASSLRGGRETQYF

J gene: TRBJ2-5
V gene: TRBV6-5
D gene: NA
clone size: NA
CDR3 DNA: TGTGCCAGCAGTTACGACTGGGAGACCCAGTACTTC
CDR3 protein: CASSYDWETQYF

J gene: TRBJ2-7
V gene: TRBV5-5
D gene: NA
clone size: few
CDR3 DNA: TGTGCCAGCAGCTTGAGGACAGATAGCCTGGGTGGGGACTTC
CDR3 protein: CASSLRTDSLGGDF

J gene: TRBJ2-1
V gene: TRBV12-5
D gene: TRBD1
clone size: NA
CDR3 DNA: TGTGCTAGTGGTTTGGTACCGAAACAGGGGGCGTCCTACAATGAGCAGTTCTTC
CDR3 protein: CASGLVPKQGASYNEQFF

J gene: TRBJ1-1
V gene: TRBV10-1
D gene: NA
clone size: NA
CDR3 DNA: TGCGCCAGCAGTGGCACCGGAGCGGGCACTGAAGCTTTCTTT
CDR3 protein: CASSGTGAGTEAFF

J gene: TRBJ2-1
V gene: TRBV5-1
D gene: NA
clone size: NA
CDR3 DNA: TGCGCCAGCAGCTTGGACCGCGGTAATGAGCAGTTCTTC
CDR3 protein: CASSLDRGNEQFF

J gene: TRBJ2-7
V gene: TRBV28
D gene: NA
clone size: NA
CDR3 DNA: TGTGCCACAGGGACATACTACGAGCAGTACTTC
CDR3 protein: CATGTYYEQYF

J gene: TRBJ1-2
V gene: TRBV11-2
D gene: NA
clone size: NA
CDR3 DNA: TGTGCCAGCAGCTTAGGTCCGGCAGGGTTGCTTGGGGTTGACACCTTC
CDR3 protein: CASSLGPAGLLGVDTF

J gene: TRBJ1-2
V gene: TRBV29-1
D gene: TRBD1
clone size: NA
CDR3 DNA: TGCAGCGTTGAAGGGGACAGGGGAAAGTATGGCTACACCTTC
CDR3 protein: CSVEGDRGKYGYTF

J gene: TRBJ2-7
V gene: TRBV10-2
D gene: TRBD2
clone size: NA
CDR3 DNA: TGCGCCAGCAGTGAGTCTCCACCGGGACTAGCAAGGTCGGAGCAGTACTTC
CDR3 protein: CASSESPPGLARSEQYF

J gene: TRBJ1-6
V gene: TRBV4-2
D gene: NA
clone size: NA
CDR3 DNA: TGTGCCAGCAGCCAAGATCTTTCGGGGGGCATACGGGGTTCACCCCTCCACTTT
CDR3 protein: CASSQDLSGGIRGSPLHF

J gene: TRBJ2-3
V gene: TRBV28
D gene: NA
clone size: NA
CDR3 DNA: TGTGCCGGCCTTTGCGATACGCAGTATTTT
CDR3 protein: CAGLCDTQYF

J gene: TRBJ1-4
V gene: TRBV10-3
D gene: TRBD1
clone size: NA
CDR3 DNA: TGTGCCACTACGACAGGGCAAGGGAGCGGAGAAAAACTGTTTTTT
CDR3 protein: CATTTGQGSGEKLFF

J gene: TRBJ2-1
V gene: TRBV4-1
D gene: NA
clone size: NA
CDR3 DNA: TGCGCCAGCAGCCAAGAGGGCGGGCAGCGCTCTGGTGAGCAGTTCTTC
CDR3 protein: CASSQEGGQRSGEQFF

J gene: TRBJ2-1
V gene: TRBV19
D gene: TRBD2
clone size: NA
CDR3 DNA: TGTGCCAGTGGGCCGGGACTAGGCGTCACGGATGAGCAGTTCTTC
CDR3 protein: CASGPGLGVTDEQFF

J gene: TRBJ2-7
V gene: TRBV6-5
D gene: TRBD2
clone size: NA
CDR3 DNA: TGTGCCAGCGGCAAGCGGGAGTCCTACGAGCAGTACTTC
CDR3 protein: CASGKRESYEQYF

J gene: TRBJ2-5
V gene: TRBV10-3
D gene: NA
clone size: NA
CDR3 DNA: TGTGCCATCAGTGAGCCCGATCTATCGACAGGAAGGGAGACCCAGTACTTC
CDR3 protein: CAISEPDLSTGRETQYF

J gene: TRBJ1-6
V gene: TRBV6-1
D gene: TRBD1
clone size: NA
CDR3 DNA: TGTGCCAGCAGTGACACGACAGGGGGTGTTTTT
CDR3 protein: CASSDTTGGVF

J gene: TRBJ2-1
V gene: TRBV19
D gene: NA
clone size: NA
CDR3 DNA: TGTGCCAGTAGCCCCGGCGGGATAGGCAATGAGCAGTTCTTC
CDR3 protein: CASSPGGIGNEQFF

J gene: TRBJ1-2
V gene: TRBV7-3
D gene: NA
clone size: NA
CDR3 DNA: TGTGCCAGCAGCGAGGGTCTTAACTATGGCTACACCTTC
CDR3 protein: CASSEGLNYGYTF

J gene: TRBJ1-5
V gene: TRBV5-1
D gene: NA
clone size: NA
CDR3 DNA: TGCGCCAGCAGGGAGGGGCGGAATAGCAATCAGCCCCAGCATTTT
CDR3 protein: CASREGRNSNQPQHF

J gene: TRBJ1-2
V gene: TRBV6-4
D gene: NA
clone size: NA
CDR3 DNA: TGTGCCAGCAGTGACCGGGGGGGTTATGGCTACACCTTC
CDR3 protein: CASSDRGGYGYTF

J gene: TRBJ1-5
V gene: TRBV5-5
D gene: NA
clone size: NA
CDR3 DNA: TGTGCCAGCAGCTTGAGGGGTGTATTGAGTCAGCCCCAGCATTTT
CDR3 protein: CASSLRGVLSQPQHF

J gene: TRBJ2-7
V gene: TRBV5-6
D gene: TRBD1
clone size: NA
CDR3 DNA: TGTGCCAGCAGCTTTGGACAGGGCACCAGCTCCTACGAGCAGTACTTC
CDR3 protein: CASSFGQGTSSYEQYF

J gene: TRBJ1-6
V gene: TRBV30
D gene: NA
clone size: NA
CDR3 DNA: TGTGCCTGGGCCGGGTACTCGGGAACCTCGACCGCACAATTAAATTCACCCCTCCACTTT
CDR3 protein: CAWAGYSGTSTAQLNSPLHF

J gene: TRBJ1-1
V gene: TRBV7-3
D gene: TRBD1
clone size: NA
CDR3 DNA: TGTGCCAGCAGCTTTATTCGACAGGGGAACACTGAAGCTTTCTTT
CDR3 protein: CASSFIRQGNTEAFF

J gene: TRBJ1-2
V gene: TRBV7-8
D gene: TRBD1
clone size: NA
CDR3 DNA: TGTGCCAGCAGCGGAGGGACAGAAAATAACTATGGCTACACCTTC
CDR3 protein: CASSGGTENNYGYTF

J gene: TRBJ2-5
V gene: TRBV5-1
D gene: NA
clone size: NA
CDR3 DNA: TGCGCCAGCAGCGTCGCGTACCAAGAGACCCAGTACTTC
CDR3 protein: CASSVAYQETQYF

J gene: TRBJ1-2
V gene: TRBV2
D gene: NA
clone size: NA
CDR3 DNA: TGTGCCAGCAGTGAAGACAACAACTATGGCTACACCTTC
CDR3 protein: CASSEDNNYGYTF

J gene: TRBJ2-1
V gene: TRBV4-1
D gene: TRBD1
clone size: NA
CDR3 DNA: TGCGCCAGCGGCGGACAGGGGGCAGGTGAGCAGTTCTTC
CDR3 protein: CASGGQGAGEQFF

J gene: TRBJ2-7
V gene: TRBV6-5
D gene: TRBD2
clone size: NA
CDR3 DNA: TGTGCCAGCAGCCAGCTAGCGGGGAGCTACGAGCAGTACTTC
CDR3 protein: CASSQLAGSYEQYF

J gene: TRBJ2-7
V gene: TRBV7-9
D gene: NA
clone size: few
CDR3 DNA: TGTGCCAGCAGCTTACTGGGGCAGGGGCACCTCGAGCAGTACTTC
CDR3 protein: CASSLLGQGHLEQYF

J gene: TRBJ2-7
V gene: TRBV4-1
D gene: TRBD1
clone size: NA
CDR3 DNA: TGCGCCAGCAGCGCCGGGACAGGGGGGTCCTACGAGCAGTACTTC
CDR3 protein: CASSAGTGGSYEQYF

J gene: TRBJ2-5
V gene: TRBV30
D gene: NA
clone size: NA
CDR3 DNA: TGTGCCTGGACCCGGGGGGCCGTGGAAGAGACCCAGTACTTC
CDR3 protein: CAWTRGAVEETQYF

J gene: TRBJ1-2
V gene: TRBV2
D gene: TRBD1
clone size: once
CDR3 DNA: TGTGCCAGCACCCTCGCGGGGGGGGGACAGGGGATATATGGCTACACCTTC
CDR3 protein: CASTLAGGGQGIYGYTF

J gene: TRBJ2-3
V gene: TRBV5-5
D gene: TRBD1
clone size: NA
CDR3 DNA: TGTGCCAGCAGCTTGGGACAGGGGGCAGATACGCAGTATTTT
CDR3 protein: CASSLGQGADTQYF